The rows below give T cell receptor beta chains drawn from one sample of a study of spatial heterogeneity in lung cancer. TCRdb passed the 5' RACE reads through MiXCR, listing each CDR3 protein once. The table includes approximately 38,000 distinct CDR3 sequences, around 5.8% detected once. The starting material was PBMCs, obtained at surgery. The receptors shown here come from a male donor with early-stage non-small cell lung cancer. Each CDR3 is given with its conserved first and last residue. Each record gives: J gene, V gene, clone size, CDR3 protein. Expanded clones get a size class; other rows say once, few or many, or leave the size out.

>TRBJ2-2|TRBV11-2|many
CASSFLAGGYTGELFF
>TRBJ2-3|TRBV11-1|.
CASSLELAAITDTQYF
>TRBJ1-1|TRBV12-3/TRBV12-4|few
CASSPGTVLTTTEAFF
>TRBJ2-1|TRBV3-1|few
CASSQGVGGANEQFF
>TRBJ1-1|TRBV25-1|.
CATRDTMNTEAFF
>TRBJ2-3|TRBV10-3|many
CAISGATDTQYF
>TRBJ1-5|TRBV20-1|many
CSARQGRDQPQHF
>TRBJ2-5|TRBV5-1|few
CASSPGTPETQYF
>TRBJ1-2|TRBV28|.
CASSLPSAGGYGYTF
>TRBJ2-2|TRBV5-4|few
CASSSAMGPNTGELFF
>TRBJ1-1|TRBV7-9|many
CASSPAGVTEAFF
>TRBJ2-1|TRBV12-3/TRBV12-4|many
CASSSPPGLAASYNEQFF
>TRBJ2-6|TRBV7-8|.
CASGGTLSGANVLTF
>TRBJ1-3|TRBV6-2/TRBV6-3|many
CATTDSGNTIYF
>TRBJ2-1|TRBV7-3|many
CASSLTLQPLYNEQFF
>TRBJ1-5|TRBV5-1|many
CASSSLPRDNGQPQHF
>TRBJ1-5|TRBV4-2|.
CASSQDGVWGASNQPQHF
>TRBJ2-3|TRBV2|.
CASSAGTGSTDTQYF
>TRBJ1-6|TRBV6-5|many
CASSRGTVRASSYNSPLHF
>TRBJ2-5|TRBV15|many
CATSDGGLQETQYF
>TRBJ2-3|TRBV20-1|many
CSAKPGTASTDTQYF
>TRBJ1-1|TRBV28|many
CASSFWAEAFF
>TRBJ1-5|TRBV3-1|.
CASSQGGAVTHQPQHF
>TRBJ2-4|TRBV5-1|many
CASSTGTLAKNIQYF
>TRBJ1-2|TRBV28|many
CASSFTGYGYTF
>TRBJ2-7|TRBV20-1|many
CSARDRRNYEQYF
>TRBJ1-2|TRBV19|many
CASSPRGLYYGYTF
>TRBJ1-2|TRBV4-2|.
CASSQLTLNYGYTF
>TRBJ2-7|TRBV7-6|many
CASSPDRGRGYEQYF
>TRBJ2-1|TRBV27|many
CASSLGQGILNEQFF
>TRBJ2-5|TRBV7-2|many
CASSLAGAFQETQYF
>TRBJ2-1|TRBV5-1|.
CASSLAGTDSGNEQFF
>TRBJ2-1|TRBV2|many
CATGPVWEQFF
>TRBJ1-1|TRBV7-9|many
CASSPRGQVNTEAFF
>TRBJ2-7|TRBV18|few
CASSPRQGGLAEQYF
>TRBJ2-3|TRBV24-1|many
CATSDDAPGQITDTQYF
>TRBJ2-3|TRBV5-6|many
CASSLKGTDTQYF
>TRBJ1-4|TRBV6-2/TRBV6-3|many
CASSWAQGLSEKLFF
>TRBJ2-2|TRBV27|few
CATGWDGEGELFF
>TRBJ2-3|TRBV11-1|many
CASSLDVGRGTDTQYF
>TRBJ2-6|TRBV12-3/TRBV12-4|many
CASSTTNGGANVLTF
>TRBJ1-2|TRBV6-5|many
CASSYGAGGYTF
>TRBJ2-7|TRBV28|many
CASSTTGGATEQYF
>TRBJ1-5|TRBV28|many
CASRPDSLNQPQHF
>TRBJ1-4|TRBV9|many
CASSVSGTTNEKLFF
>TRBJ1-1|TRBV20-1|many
CSASPGTRNTEAFF
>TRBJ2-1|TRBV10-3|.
CAIRTGGLGYIEQFF
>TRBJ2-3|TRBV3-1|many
CASSQDLAGVTDTQYF
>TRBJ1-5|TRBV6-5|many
CASRNLGMNQPQHF
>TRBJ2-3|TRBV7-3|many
CASSLPVTDTQYF
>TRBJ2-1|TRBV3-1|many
CASSQNYPRGTKIYNEQFF
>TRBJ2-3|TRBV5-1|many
CASFKGGGQEDTQYF
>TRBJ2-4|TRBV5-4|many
CASSRDRAANIQYF
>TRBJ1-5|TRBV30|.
CAWSSLGAASNQPQHF